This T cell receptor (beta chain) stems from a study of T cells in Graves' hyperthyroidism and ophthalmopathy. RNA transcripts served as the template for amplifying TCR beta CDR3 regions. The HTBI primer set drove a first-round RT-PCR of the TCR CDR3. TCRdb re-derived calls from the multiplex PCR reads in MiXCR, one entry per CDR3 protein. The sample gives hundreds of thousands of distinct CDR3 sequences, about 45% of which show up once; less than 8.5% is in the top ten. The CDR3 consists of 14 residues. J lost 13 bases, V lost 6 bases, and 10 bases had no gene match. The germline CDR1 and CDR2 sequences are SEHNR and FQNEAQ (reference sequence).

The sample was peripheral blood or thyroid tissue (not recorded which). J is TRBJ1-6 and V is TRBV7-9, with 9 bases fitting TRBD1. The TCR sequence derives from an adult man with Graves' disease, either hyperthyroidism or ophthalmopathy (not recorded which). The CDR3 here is CASRQGAGNQPLHF. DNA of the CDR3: TGTGCCAGCAGACAGGGGGCCGGCAATCAGCCCCTCCACTTT.